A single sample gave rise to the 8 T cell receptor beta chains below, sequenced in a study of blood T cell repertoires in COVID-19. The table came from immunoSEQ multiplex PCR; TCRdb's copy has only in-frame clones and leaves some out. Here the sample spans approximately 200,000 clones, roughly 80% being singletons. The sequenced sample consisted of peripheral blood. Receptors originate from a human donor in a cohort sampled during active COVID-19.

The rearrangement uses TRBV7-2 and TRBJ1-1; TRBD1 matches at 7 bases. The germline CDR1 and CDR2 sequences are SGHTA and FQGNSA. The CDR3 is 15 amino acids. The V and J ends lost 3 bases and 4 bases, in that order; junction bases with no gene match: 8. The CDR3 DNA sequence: TGTGCCAGCAGCTTCCAAGGGGGCCGTGGCACTGAAGCTTTCTTT. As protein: CASSFQGGRGTEAFF.

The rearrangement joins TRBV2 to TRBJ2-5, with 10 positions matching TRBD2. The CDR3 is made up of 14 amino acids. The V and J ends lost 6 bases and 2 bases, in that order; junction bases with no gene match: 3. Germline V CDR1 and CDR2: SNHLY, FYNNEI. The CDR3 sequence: CASRWTSGQETQYF. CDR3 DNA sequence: TGTGCCAGCAGATGGACTAGCGGTCAAGAGACCCAGTACTTC.

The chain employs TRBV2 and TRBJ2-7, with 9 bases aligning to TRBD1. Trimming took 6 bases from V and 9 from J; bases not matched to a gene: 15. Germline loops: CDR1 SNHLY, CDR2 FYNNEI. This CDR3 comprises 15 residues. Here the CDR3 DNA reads TGTGCCAGCAGGGAAACCGGGACAGGGTTCATAGCGCAGTACTTC. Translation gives CASRETGTGFIAQYF.

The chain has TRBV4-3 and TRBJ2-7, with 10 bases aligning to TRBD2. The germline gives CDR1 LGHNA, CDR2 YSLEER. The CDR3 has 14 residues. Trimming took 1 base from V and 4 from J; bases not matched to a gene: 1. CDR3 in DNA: TGCGCCAGCAGCCAAGGAGCGGGAGGGTACGAGCAGTACTTC. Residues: CASSQGAGGYEQYF.

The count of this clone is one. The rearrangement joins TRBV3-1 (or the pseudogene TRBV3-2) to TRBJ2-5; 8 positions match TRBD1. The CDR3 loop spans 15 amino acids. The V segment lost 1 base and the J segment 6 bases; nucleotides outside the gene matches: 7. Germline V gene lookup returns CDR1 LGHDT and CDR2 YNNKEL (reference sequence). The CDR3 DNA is TGTGCCAGCAGCCAAGGGGCAGGGGGCGCGAAGACCCAGTACTTC. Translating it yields CASSQGAGGAKTQYF.

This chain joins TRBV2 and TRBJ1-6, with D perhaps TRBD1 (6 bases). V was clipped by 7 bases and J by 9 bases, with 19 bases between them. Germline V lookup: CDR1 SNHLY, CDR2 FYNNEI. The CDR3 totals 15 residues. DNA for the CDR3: TGTGCCAGCATCCCACAGGGCCCCCGGGGTTCACCCCTCCACTTT. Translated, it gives CASIPQGPRGSPLHF. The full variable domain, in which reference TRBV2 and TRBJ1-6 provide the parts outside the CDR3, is EPEVTQTPSHQVTQMGQEVILRCVPISNHLYFYWYRQILGQKVEFLVSFYNNEISEKSEIFDDQFSVERPDGSNFTLKIRSTKLEDSAMYFCASIPQGPRGSPLHFGNGTRLTVT.

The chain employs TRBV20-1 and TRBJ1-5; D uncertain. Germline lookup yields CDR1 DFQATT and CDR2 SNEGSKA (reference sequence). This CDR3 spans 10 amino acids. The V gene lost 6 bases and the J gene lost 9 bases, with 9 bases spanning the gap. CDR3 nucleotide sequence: TGCAGTGCGGGCATGCGGCCCCAGCATTTT. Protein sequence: CSAGMRPQHF.

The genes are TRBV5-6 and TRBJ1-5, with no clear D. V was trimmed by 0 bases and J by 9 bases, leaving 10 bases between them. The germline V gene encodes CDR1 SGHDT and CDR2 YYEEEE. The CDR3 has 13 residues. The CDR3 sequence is CASSLGERGPQHF. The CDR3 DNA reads TGTGCCAGCAGCTTGGGGGAACGGGGGCCCCAGCATTTT.